The next 32 T cell receptor beta chains were all read from a single sample in a study of blood T cell repertoires in COVID-19. Assay: immunoSEQ multiplex PCR; the TCRdb copy retains only in-frame clones and omits some. This table holds around 210,000 clones, more than 80% found once. Specimen: peripheral blood. Receptor source: a woman older than 75 with COVID-19, enrolled during active disease.

This clone was counted only a few times. This chain joins TRBV5-1 and TRBJ2-7; the match to TRBD1 covers 10 bases. There are 15 residues in the CDR3. Germline loops: CDR1 SGHRS, CDR2 YFSETQ. V was clipped by 3 bases and J by 4 bases; unmatched bases: 7. For the CDR3, the DNA is TGCGCCAGCAGCTCCCCGAGGGGACAGGGGTACGAGCAGTACTTC. Translating gives CASSSPRGQGYEQYF.

This clone was seen a single time. The rearrangement links TRBV18 to TRBJ2-1, with a possible D match to TRBD1 (6 bases). The CDR3 is 15 residues long. The germline CDR1 and CDR2 sequences are KGHSH and LQKENI. Trimming pared 3 bases from V and 5 bases from J, leaving 14 bases between. The CDR3 nucleotides are TGTGCCAGCTCACCCCAGGGGACGACACACAATGAGCAGTTCTTC. As protein: CASSPQGTTHNEQFF.

CDR3 sequence: CASSVGGSSTYEQYF. The CDR3 bases are TGTGCCAGCAGCGTAGGCGGGAGTAGTACCTACGAGCAGTACTTC. The V and J genes are TRBV9 and TRBJ2-7; 7 bases fit TRBD2. Germline CDR1 is SGDLS and CDR2 is YYNGEE. This CDR3 contains 15 residues. J was trimmed by 2 bases and V by 0 bases; bases with no gene match: 5.

The V gene is TRBV6-5, the J gene TRBJ2-3, with 7 positions matching TRBD1. The germline V gene has CDR1 MNHEY and CDR2 SVGAGI. This CDR3 is 15 amino acids long. Unmatched junction bases numbered 10, after V lost 6 bases and J lost 4 bases. Here the CDR3 reads CASSGVRGLADTQYF. In DNA, the CDR3 is TGTGCCAGCAGCGGAGTTAGGGGGCTGGCAGATACGCAGTATTTT.

This chain uses TRBV6-5 with TRBJ2-1; 10 bases fit TRBD2. CDR3 size: 15 residues. Germline V gene lookup returns CDR1 MNHEY and CDR2 SVGAGI. V trimming: 4 bases; J trimming: 3 bases; junction bases outside the gene matches: 3. CDR3 DNA sequence: TGTGCCAGCAGTTCCAGCGGGGGGGGCTACAATGAGCAGTTCTTC. This encodes CASSSSGGGYNEQFF.

This clone has a handful of counts. The V call is TRBV21-1, the J call TRBJ1-4. TRBV21-1 is a known pseudogene. The CDR3 runs to 15 residues. CDR3 sequence reads: CASSKYALRGEKLFF. The CDR3 nucleotides are TGTGCCAGCAGCAAATATGCTTTAAGAGGTGAAAAACTGTTTTTT.

The V gene is TRBV12-3 or TRBV12-4, the J gene TRBJ1-1; a possible D gene is TRBD1 (5 bases). CDR3 length: 13 amino acids. Trimming removed 7 bases at V and 4 bases at J, with 13 bases between. CDR3 amino acids: CASTYQGSTEAFF. In DNA, the CDR3 is TGTGCCAGCACCTACCAGGGAAGCACTGAAGCTTTCTTT.

The CDR3 region is CASSPVWAKGAGANVLTF. DNA for the CDR3: TGTGCCAGCTCACCAGTATGGGCCAAGGGGGCTGGGGCCAACGTCCTGACTTTC. This chain connects TRBV18 to TRBJ2-6, with D tentatively TRBD1 (6 bases). Germline V lookup: CDR1 KGHSH, CDR2 LQKENI. The CDR3 has 18 amino acids. V was cut by 2 bases and J by 2 bases, with 16 bases left in between. Complete variable domain (other parts from reference TRBV18 and TRBJ2-6): NAGVMQNPRHLVRRRGQEARLRCSPMKGHSHVYWYRQLPEEGLKFMVYLQKENIIDESGMPKERFSAEFPKEGPSILRIQQVVRGDSAAYFCASSPVWAKGAGANVLTFGAGSRLTVL.

The V gene is TRBV18, the J gene TRBJ1-3, with D possibly matching TRBD1 (5 bases). V was cut by 11 bases and J by 4 bases, with 18 bases left in between. The CDR3 extends over 14 amino acids. Germline assignment: CDR1 KGHSH and CDR2 LQKENI. CDR3 nucleotide sequence: TGTGCCTCTGGGCCGGGGGACCCGGGAAACACCATATATTTT. It codes for CASGPGDPGNTIYF.

J is TRBJ1-5 and V is TRBV24-1; TRBD1 matches at 7 bases. Germline assignment: CDR1 KGHDR and CDR2 SFDVKD. V shed 12 bases, J shed 10 bases, and the junction held 17 bases outside the gene matches. This CDR3 comprises 14 residues. The CDR3 is CAVGTGTDVSPQHF. In DNA form, the CDR3 reads TGTGCCGTGGGGACCGGGACAGACGTATCCCCCCAGCATTTT.

CDR3 nucleotides: TGCGCCAGCAGCGCGGGGGGGCCGAATATGTTGGCTTTCTTT. It encodes CASSAGGPNMLAFF. The rearrangement joins TRBV5-1 to TRBJ1-1; D is perhaps TRBD1 (6 bases). The CDR3 consists of 14 residues. Germline V CDR1 and CDR2: SGHRS, YFSETQ. V lost 4 bases and J lost 11, with 21 bases in between.

The rearrangement links TRBV19 to TRBJ2-1; D perhaps matches TRBD2 (6 bases). This CDR3 contains 12 residues. Trimming left V 9 bases short and J 13 bases short, with 19 bases between. Germline CDR1 and CDR2: LNHDA and SQIVND (reference sequence). The CDR3 sequence: CASGGRLGPQFF. In DNA form, the CDR3 reads TGTGCCAGCGGGGGACGATTGGGTCCCCAGTTCTTC. Together with reference TRBV19 and TRBJ2-1, the CDR3 gives the full variable domain: DGGITQSPKYLFRKEGQNVTLSCEQNLNHDAMYWYRQDPGQGLRLIYYSQIVNDFQKGDIAEGYSVSREKKESFPLTVTSAQKNPTAFYLCASGGRLGPQFFGPGTRLTVL.

The J gene is TRBJ2-1, the V gene TRBV11-2; perhaps TRBD1 as D (5 bases). V lost 8 bases and J 3 bases, leaving 17 bases between the germline ends. Germline V gene data show CDR1 as SGHAT and CDR2 as FQNNGV. CDR3 length: 15 residues. The CDR3 reads CASQRGLLIYNEQFF. DNA for the CDR3: TGTGCCAGCCAAAGGGGTCTTCTAATCTACAATGAGCAGTTCTTC.

The chain uses TRBV7-8 and TRBJ2-1; maybe TRBD2 (7 bases). V lost 5 bases and J 6 bases, leaving 14 bases between the germline ends. The CDR3 is 14 residues long. Looked up from germline, CDR1 is SGHVS and CDR2 is FQNEAQ. CDR3: CASSDPGGINEQFF. The CDR3 DNA is TGTGCCAGCAGCGACCCGGGGGGCATCAATGAGCAGTTCTTC.

This chain joins TRBV12-3 or TRBV12-4 and TRBJ1-2, with TRBD1 identical over 8 bases. This CDR3 contains 13 residues. With 3 bases clipped from V and 4 bases from J, the junction kept 1 base outside the gene matches. The CDR3 here is CASSLGQVYGYTF. CDR3 nucleotides: TGTGCCAGCAGTTTGGGACAGGTCTATGGCTACACCTTC.

The chain recombines TRBV7-9 with TRBJ2-5; D is uncertain. This CDR3 comprises 14 residues. Germline V gives CDR1 SEHNR, CDR2 FQNEAQ (reference sequence). V was pared by 0 bases and J by 7 bases, with 12 bases between. The CDR3 region is CASSLASATGTQYF. The CDR3 coding sequence is TGTGCCAGCAGCTTAGCATCCGCAACGGGGACCCAGTACTTC.

CDR3 sequence reads: CASSLRQGFLDIQYF. The CDR3 coding sequence is TGTGCCAGCAGCCTCCGACAGGGGTTTTTGGACATTCAGTACTTC. The gene calls are TRBV3-1 (or the pseudogene TRBV3-2) and TRBJ2-4; 8 nucleotides agree with TRBD1. V lost 4 bases and J lost 8; bases outside the gene matches: 10. CDR1 LGHDT and CDR2 YNNKEL come from the germline V gene (reference sequence). This CDR3 has 15 residues.

The J gene is TRBJ2-1, the V gene TRBV5-1, with 7 bases matching TRBD2. Losses at the gene ends were 0 bases for V and 9 bases for J; bases not matched to a gene: 9. This CDR3 is 15 amino acids long. Germline CDR1 SGHRS, CDR2 YFSETQ. The CDR3 DNA sequence: TGCGCCAGCAGCTTGGGCGGGGGAGTTCCCAGTGAGCAGTTCTTC. Encoded protein: CASSLGGGVPSEQFF. Complete variable domain (other parts from reference TRBV5-1 and TRBJ2-1): KAGVTQTPRYLIKTRGQQVTLSCSPISGHRSVSWYQQTPGQGLQFLFEYFSETQRNKGNFPGRFSGRQFSNSRSEMNVSTLELGDSALYLCASSLGGGVPSEQFFGPGTRLTVL.

This chain links TRBV2 with TRBJ2-3; D unclear. The CDR3 has 11 residues. Trimming pared 3 bases from V and 8 bases from J, leaving 6 bases between. Germline loops: CDR1 SNHLY, CDR2 FYNNEI. The CDR3 here is CASSDVRTQYF. CDR3 nucleotide sequence: TGTGCCAGCAGTGACGTCCGTACGCAGTATTTT.

This clone showed up just once. The chain links TRBV2 to TRBJ2-5; weak D call: TRBD2 (6 bases). The CDR3 has 13 residues. Trimming took 6 bases from V and 3 from J, leaving 11 bases between them. In germline, CDR1 is SNHLY, CDR2 FYNNEI. The DNA of the CDR3 is TGTGCCAGCAGCCTAGCGCTTGAAGAGACCCAGTACTTC. This gives the protein CASSLALEETQYF.

This clone was seen only once. The J gene is TRBJ1-5, the V gene TRBV23-1, with D perhaps matching TRBD1 (5 bases). TRBV23-1 qualifies as an ORF whose function is uncertain. V was shortened by 0 bases and J by 5 bases, with 20 bases between the two germline ends. The CDR3 loop spans 18 amino acids. The CDR3 loop is CASSQSVIGRVSDQPQHF. The CDR3 coding sequence is TGCGCCAGCAGTCAATCTGTAATCGGCAGGGTTTCGGATCAGCCCCAGCATTTT.

The chain combines TRBV7-9 with TRBJ1-2; a possible D gene is TRBD1 (6 bases). The CDR3 contains 13 residues. Germline V gene sequence: CDR1 SEHNR, CDR2 FQNEAQ (reference sequence). V was cut by 7 bases and J by 8 bases, with 17 bases left in between. The CDR3 loop reads CASTRDTRGGYTF. The CDR3 DNA reads TGTGCCAGCACCCGGGACACCCGGGGAGGCTACACCTTC.

The table lists this clone with a count of one. The chain has TRBV6-2 or TRBV6-3 and TRBJ1-2, with 10 positions matching TRBD1. The J segment lost 6 bases and the V segment lost 2 bases, leaving 6 bases of the junction unmatched. Germline assignment: CDR1 MNHEY and CDR2 SVGEGT. This CDR3 has 15 amino acids. CDR3 DNA sequence: TGTGCCAGCAGTTACCAGACAGGGGGCAACGATGGCTACACCTTC. Protein: CASSYQTGGNDGYTF.

The gene calls are TRBV27 and TRBJ2-7; 9 nucleotides align to TRBD2. V dropped 10 bases and J dropped 6; count of bases not matched to a gene: 16. Germline V CDR1 and CDR2: MNHEY, SMNVEV (reference sequence). The CDR3 length is 15 residues. This chain's CDR3 is CATRSSGRREGEQYF. CDR3 coding DNA: TGTGCCACCCGAAGTAGCGGGAGAAGGGAGGGCGAGCAGTACTTC.

The chain links TRBV2 to TRBJ2-7; D uncertain. V lost 3 bases and J lost 0, with 9 bases in between. The CDR3 runs to 14 residues. The germline V gene has CDR1 SNHLY and CDR2 FYNNEI. This chain's CDR3 is CASSDVGRSYEQYF. CDR3 bases: TGTGCCAGCAGTGACGTTGGCCGCTCCTACGAGCAGTACTTC.

V gene TRBV5-1 combines with J gene TRBJ2-7; TRBD1 aligns across 7 bases. The CDR3 covers 13 residues. The germline V gene has CDR1 SGHRS and CDR2 YFSETQ. V gave up 4 bases and J gave up 3 bases; unmatched junction bases: 4. The CDR3 sequence is CASSGGQLYEQYF. The CDR3 nucleotides read TGCGCCAGCAGCGGGGGACAGCTCTACGAGCAGTACTTC.

The genes are TRBV7-9 and TRBJ1-1; D uncertain. CDR3 length equals 14 residues. V was shortened by 4 bases and J by 1 base, with 10 bases between the two germline ends. Germline V gene sequence: CDR1 SEHNR, CDR2 FQNEAQ (reference sequence). CDR3 amino acids: CASSSSVANTEAFF. In nucleotides, the CDR3 is TGTGCCAGCAGCTCTTCGGTTGCGAACACTGAAGCTTTCTTT.

As to this clone: In the same sample, other DNA sequences code for this CDR3. The CDR3 loop is CASSQLSVSYEQYF. Written as DNA, the CDR3 is TGTGCCAGCAGCCAACTTAGCGTTTCCTACGAGCAGTACTTC. V is TRBV3-1 (or the pseudogene TRBV3-2) and J is TRBJ2-7; a weak D match, TRBD2 (5 bases). Germline lookup yields CDR1 LGHDT and CDR2 YNNKEL (reference sequence). V dropped 2 bases and J dropped 1 base, with 9 bases sitting between them. The CDR3 is made up of 14 amino acids.

CDR3 loop: CASSYTRVTYEQYF. In DNA form, the CDR3 reads TGTGCCAGCAGTTATACTAGGGTTACCTACGAGCAGTACTTC. J is TRBJ2-7 and V is TRBV6-5; perhaps TRBD2 as D (5 bases). The germline CDR1 and CDR2 sequences are MNHEY and SVGAGI. Trimming left V 3 bases short and J 2 bases short, with 11 bases between. The CDR3 runs to 14 residues.

In DNA, the CDR3 is TGTGCCAGCGGTAGGGGAATGATCTATGGCTACACCTTC. Translated: CASGRGMIYGYTF. V and J are TRBV19 and TRBJ1-2; TRBD1 is a possible D gene (5 bases). V was clipped by 9 bases and J by 4 bases, with 15 bases between them. The CDR3 is 13 residues long. The germline V gene has CDR1 LNHDA and CDR2 SQIVND (reference sequence). Drawing the rest from reference TRBV19 and TRBJ1-2, the complete variable domain is DGGITQSPKYLFRKEGQNVTLSCEQNLNHDAMYWYRQDPGQGLRLIYYSQIVNDFQKGDIAEGYSVSREKKESFPLTVTSAQKNPTAFYLCASGRGMIYGYTFGSGTRLTVV.

The chain is built from TRBV29-1 and TRBJ1-1; 7 bases agree with TRBD1. CDR3 length: 11 amino acids. Trimming took 4 bases from V and 7 from J; bases not matched to a gene: 3. The V gene's germline CDR1 is SQVTM and CDR2 ANQGSEA. The CDR3 DNA reads TGCAGCGTTGGTAGGGACAGTGAAGCTTTCTTT. It translates to CSVGRDSEAFF.

The rearrangement uses TRBV5-1 and TRBJ2-1; TRBD2 agrees at 14 bases. The J segment lost 5 bases and the V segment lost 3 bases, leaving 16 bases of the junction unmatched. CDR3 length equals 20 residues. CDR1 is SGHRS, CDR2 YFSETQ, per germline. The DNA for the CDR3 is TGCGCCAGCAGCTCGCCCAAGGGGACTAGCGGGGGACCTTCTAACAATGAGCAGTTCTTC. As protein: CASSSPKGTSGGPSNNEQFF.